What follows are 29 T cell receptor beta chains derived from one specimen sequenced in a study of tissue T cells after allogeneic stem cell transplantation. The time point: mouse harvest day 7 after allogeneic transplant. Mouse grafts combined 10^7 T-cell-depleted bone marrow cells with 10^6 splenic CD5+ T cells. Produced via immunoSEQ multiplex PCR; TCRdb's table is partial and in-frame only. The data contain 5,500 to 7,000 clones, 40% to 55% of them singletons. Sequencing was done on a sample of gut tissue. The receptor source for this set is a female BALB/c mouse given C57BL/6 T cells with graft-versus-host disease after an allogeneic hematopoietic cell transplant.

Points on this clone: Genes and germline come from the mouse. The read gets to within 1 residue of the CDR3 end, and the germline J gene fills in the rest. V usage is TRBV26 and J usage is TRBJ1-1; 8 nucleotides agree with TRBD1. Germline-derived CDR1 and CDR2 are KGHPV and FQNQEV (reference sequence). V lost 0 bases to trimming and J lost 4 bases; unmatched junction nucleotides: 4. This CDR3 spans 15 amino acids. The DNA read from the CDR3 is TGTGCCAGCAGTCTGTCAGGACAGGGTGGCACAGAAGTCTTC. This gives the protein CASSLSGQGGTEVF. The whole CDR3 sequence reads CASSLSGQGGTEVFF.

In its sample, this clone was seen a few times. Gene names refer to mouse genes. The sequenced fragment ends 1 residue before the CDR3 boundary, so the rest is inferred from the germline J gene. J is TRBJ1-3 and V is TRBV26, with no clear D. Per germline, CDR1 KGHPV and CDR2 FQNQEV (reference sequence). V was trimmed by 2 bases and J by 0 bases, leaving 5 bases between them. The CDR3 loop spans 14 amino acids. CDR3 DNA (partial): TGTGCCAGCAGTCTGCAGAATTCTGGAAATACGCTCTAT. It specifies CASSLQNSGNTLY. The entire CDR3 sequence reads CASSLQNSGNTLYF.

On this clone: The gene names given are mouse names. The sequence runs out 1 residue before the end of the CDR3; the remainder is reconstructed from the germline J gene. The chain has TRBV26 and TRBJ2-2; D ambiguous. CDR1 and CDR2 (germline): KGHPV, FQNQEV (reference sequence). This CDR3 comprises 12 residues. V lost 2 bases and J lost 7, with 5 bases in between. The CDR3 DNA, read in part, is TGTGCCAGCAGTCTGGGCAGCGGGCAGCTCTAC. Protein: CASSLGSGQLY. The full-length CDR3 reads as CASSLGSGQLYF.

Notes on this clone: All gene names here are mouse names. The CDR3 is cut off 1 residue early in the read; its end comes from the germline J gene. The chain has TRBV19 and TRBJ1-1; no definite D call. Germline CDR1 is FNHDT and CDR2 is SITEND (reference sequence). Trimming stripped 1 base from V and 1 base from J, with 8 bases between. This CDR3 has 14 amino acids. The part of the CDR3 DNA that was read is TGTGCCAGCAGTATAAAGGCAGAAAACACAGAAGTCTTC. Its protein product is CASSIKAENTEVF. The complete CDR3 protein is CASSIKAENTEVFF.

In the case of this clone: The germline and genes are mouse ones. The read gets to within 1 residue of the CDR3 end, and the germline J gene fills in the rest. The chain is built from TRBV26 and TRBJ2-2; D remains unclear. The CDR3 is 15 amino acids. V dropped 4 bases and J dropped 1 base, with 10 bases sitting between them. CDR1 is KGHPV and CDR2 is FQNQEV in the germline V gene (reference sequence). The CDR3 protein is CASSPGPLNTGQLYF. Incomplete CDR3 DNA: TGTGCCAGCAGTCCCGGACCGCTAAACACCGGGCAGCTCTAC.

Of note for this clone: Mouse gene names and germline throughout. This chain's CDR3 is CSSSQSTGTQYF. The DNA read from the CDR3 is TGCTCCAGCAGTCAATCGACAGGCACCCAGTAC. V is TRBV23 and J is TRBJ2-5; the table's TRBD1 call for D was not verified on the DNA. The read stops 1 residue short of the end of the CDR3; the missing end is completed from the germline J gene. The CDR3 has 12 residues. Germline CDR1 reads KGHTA; CDR2 reads FQNQQP.

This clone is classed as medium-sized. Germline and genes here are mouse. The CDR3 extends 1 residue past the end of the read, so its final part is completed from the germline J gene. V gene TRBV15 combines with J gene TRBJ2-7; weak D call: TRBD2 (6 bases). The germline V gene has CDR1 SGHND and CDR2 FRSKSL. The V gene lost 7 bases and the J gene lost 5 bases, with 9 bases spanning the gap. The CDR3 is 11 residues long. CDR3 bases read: TGTGCCAGCACCCGGACTGATGAACAGTAC. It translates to CASTRTDEQY. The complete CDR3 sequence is CASTRTDEQYF. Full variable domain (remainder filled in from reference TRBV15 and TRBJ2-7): DAGVTQTPRHEVAEKGQTIILKCEPVSGHNDLFWYRQTKIQGLELLSYFRSKSLMEDGGAFKDRFKAEMLNSSFSTLKIQPTEPKDSAVYLCASTRTDEQYFGPGTRLTVL.

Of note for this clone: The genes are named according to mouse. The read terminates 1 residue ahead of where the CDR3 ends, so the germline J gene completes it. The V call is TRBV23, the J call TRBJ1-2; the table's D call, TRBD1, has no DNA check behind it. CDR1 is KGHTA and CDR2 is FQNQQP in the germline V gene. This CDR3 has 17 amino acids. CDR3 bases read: TGCTCCAGCAGTCCGGGACAGGGGGCAAAGGCAAACTCCGACTACACC. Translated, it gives CSSSPGQGAKANSDYT. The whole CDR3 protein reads CSSSPGQGAKANSDYTF.

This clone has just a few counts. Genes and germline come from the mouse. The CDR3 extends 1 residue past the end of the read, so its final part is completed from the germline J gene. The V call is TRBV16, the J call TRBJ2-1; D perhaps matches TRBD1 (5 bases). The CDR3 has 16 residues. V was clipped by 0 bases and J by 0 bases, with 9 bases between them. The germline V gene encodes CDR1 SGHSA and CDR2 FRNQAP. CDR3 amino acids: CASSLDSDNNYAEQFF. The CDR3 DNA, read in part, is TGTGCAAGCAGCTTAGATTCGGACAATAACTATGCTGAGCAGTTC.

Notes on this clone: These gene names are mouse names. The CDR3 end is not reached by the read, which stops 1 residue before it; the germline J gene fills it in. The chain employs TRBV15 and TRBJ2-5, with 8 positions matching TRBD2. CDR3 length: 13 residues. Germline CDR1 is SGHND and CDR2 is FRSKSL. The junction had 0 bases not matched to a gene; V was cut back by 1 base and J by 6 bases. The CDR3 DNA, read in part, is TGTGCCAGCAGTTTAGGGACTGGGGACACCCAGTAC. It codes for CASSLGTGDTQY. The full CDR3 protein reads CASSLGTGDTQYF.

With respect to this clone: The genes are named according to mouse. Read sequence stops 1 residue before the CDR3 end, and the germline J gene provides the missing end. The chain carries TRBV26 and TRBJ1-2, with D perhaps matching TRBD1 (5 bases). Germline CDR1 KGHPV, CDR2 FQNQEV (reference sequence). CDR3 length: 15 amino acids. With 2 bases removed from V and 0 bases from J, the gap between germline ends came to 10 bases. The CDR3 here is CASSLPAGSNSDYTF. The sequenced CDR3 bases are TGTGCCAGCAGTCTGCCCGCAGGGTCAAACTCCGACTACACC. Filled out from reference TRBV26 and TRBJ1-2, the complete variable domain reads NSKVIQTPRYLVKGQGQKAKMRCIPEKGHPVVFWYQQNKNNEFKFLINFQNQEVLQQIDMTEKRFSAECPSNSPCSLEIQSSEAGDSALYLCASSLPAGSNSDYTFGSGTRLLVI.

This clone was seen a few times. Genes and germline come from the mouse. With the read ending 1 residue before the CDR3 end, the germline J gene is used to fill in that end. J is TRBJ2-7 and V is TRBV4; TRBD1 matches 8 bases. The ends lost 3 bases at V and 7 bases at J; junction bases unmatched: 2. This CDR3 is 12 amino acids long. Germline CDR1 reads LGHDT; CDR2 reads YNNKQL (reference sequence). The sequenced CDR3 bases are TGTGCCAGCAGCTACAGGGGGCTGGAACAGTAC. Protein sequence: CASSYRGLEQY. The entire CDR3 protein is CASSYRGLEQYF.

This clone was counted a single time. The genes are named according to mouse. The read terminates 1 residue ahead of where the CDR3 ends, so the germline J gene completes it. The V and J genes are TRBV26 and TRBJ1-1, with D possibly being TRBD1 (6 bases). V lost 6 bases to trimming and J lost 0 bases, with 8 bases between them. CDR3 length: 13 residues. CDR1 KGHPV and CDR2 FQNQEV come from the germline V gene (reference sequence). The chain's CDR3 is CASSGTTNTEVFF. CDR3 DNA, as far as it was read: TGTGCCAGCAGCGGGACAACAAACACAGAAGTCTTC.

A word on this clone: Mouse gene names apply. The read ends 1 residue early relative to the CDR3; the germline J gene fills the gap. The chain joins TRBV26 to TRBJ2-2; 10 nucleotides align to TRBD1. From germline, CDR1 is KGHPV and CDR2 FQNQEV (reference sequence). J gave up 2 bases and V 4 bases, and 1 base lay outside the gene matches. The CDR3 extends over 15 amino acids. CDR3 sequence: CASSPGQGNTGQLYF. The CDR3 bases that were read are TGTGCCAGCAGTCCGGGACAGGGGAACACCGGGCAGCTCTAC.

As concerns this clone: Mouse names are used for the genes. The CDR3 DNA, read in part, is TGTGCCAGCAGTGACCCCCCGGGACGAGCAAACTCCGACTACACC. Its translation is CASSDPPGRANSDYT. The complete CDR3 reads CASSDPPGRANSDYTF. J is TRBJ1-2 and V is TRBV13-1, with a tentative D call TRBD1 (5 bases). The read terminates 1 residue before the CDR3 end, so the remaining end is supplied by the germline J gene. The CDR3 runs to 16 residues. Germline CDR1 NSHNY, CDR2 SYGAGN. The germline V and J ends were trimmed by 2 bases and 0 bases, with 14 bases remaining between them.

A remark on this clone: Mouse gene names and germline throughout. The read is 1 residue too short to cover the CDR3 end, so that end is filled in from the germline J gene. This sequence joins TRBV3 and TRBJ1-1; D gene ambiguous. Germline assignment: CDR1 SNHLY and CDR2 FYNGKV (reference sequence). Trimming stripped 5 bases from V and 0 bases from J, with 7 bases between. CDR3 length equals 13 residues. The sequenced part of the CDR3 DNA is TGTGCCAGCAGCCAAAATGCAAACACAGAAGTCTTC. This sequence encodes CASSQNANTEVF. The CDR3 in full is CASSQNANTEVFF.

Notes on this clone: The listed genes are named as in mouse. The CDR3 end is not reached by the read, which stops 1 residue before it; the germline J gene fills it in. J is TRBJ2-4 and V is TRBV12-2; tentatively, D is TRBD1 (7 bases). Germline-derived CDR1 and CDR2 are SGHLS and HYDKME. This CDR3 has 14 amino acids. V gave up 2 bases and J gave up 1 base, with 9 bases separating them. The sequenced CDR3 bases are TGTGCCAGCTCTCAGGGGGCGCGTCAAAACACCTTGTAC. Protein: CASSQGARQNTLY. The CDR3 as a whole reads CASSQGARQNTLYF.

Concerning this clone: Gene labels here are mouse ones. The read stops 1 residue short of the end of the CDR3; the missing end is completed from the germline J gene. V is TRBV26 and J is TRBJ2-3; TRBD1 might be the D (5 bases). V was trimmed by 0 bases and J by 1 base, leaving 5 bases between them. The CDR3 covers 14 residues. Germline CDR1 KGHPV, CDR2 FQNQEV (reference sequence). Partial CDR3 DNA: TGTGCCAGCAGTCTGTCGACAGGTGCAGAAACGCTGTAT. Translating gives CASSLSTGAETLY. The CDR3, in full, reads CASSLSTGAETLYF.

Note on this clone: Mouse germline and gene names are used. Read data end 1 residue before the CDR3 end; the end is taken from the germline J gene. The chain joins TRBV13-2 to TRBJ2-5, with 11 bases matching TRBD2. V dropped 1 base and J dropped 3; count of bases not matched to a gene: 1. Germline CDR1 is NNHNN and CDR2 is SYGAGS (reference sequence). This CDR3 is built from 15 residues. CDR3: CASGDRLGGQDTQYF. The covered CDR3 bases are TGTGCCAGCGGTGATCGACTGGGGGGGCAAGACACCCAGTAC.

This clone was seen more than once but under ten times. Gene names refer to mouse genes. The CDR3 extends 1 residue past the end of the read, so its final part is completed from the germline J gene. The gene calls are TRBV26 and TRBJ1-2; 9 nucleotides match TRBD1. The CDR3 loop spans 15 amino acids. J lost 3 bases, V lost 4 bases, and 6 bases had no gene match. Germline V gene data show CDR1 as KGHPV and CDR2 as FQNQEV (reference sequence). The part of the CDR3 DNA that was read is TGTGCCAGCAGTCGACAGGGGGGCTGGGACTCCGACTACACC. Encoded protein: CASSRQGGWDSDYT. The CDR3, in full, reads CASSRQGGWDSDYTF.

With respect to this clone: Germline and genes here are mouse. Partial CDR3 DNA: TGTGCCAGCAGCCAAGAAAACAGGGGGAACGAAAGATTATTT. Its protein is CASSQENRGNERLF. In full, the CDR3 reads CASSQENRGNERLFF. J is TRBJ1-4 and V is TRBV2; 8 positions agree with TRBD1. The read ends 1 residue early relative to the CDR3; the germline J gene fills the gap. The CDR3 has 15 amino acids. With 0 bases clipped from V and 5 bases from J, the junction kept 2 bases outside the gene matches. Looked up from germline, CDR1 is LGHNA and CDR2 is YSYQKL.

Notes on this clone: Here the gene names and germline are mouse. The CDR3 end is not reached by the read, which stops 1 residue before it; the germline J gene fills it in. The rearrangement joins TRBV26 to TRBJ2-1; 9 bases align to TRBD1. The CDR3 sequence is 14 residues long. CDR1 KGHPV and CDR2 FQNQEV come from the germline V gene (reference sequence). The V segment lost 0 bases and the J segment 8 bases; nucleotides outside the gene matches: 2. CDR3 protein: CASSLSGQGTEQFF. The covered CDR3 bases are TGTGCCAGCAGTCTGTCGGGACAGGGAACTGAGCAGTTC.

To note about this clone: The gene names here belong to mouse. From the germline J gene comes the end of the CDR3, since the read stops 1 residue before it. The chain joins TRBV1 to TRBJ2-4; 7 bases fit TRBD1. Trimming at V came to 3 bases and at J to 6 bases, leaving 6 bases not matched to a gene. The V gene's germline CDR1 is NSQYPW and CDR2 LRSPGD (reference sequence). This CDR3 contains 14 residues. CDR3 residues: CTCSARQGWNTLYF. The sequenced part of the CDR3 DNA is TGCACCTGCAGTGCCCGACAGGGTTGGAACACCTTGTAC.

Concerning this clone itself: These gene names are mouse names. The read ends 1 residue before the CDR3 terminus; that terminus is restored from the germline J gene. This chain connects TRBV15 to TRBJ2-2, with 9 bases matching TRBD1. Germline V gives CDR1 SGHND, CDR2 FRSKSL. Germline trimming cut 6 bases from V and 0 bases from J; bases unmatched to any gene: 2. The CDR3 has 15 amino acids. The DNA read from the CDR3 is TGTGCCAGCAGGGGGGACAGGGCAAACACCGGGCAGCTCTAC. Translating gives CASRGDRANTGQLY. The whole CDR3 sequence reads CASRGDRANTGQLYF.

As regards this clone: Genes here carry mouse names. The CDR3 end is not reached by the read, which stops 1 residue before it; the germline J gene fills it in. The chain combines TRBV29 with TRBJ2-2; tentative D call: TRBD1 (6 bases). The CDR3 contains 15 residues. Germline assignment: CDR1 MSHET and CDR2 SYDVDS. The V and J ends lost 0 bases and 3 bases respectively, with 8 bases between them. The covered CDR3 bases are TGTGCTAGCAGTTTATCGGGACAAGACACCGGGCAGCTCTAC. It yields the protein CASSLSGQDTGQLY. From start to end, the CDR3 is CASSLSGQDTGQLYF. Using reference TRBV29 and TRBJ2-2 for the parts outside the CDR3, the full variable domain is DMKVTQMPRYLIKRMGENVLLECGQDMSHETMYWYRQDPGLGLQLIYISYDVDSNSEGDIPKGYRVSRKKREHFSLILDSAKTNQTSVYFCASSLSGQDTGQLYFGEGSKLTVL.

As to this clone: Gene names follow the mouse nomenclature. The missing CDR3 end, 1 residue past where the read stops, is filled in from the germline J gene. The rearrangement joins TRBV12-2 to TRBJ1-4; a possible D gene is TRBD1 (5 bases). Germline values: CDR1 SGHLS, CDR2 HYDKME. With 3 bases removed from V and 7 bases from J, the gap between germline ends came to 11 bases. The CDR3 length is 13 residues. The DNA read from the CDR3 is TGTGCCAGCTCTGTTCCGGGACTCGAAAGATTATTT. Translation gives CASSVPGLERLF. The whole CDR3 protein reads CASSVPGLERLFF.

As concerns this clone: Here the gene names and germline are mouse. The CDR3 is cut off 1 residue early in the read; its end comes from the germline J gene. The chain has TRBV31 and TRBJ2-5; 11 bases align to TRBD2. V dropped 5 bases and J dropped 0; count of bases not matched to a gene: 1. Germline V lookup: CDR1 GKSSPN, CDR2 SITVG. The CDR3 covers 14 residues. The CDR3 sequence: CAWDWGGNQDTQYF. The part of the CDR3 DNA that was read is TGTGCCTGGGACTGGGGGGGGAACCAAGACACCCAGTAC.

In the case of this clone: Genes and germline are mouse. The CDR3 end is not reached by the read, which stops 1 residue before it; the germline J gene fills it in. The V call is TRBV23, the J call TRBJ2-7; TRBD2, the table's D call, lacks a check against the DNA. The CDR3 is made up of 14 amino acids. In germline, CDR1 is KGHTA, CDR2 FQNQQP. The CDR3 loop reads CSSSQGTGGYEQYF. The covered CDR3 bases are TGCTCCAGCAGTCAAGGGACTGGGGGTTATGAACAGTAC.

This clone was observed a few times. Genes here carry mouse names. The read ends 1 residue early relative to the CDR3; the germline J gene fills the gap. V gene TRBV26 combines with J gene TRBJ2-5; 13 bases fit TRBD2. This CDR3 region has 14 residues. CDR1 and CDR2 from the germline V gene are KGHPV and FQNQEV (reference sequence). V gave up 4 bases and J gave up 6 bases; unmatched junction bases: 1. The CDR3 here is CASSPDWGGDTQYF. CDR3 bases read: TGTGCCAGCAGTCCGGACTGGGGGGGCGACACCCAGTAC.